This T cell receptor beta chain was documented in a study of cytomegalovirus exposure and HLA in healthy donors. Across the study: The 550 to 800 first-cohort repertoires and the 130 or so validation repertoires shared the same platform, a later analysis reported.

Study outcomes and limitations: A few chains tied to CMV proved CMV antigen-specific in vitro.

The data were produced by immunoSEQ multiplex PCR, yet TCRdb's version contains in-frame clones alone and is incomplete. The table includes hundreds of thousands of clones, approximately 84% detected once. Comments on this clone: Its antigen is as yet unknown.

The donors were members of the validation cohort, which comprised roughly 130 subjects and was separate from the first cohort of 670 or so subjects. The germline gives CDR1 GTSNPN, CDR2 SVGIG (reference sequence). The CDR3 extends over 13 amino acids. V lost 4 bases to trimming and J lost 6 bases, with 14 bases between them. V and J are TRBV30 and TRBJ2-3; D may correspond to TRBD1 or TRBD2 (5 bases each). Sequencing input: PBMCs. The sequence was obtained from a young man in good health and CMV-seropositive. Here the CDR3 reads CAWTGTSRDTQYF. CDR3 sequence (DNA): TGTGCCTGGACAGGGACGTCGAGGGATACGCAGTATTTT.